This passage covers 20 T cell receptor beta chains from one sample sequenced in a study of T-cell reconstitution after alpha-beta-depleted transplantation in children. Unique molecular identifiers were used to barcode this TCRbeta library. Via MiXCR, TCRdb re-called the PCR reads, giving one row per CDR3 protein. The sample has 280,000 or so distinct CDR3 sequences, more than 9% seen once. The sequenced sample was peripheral blood, obtained 180 days after TCRalphabeta/CD19-depleted stem cell transplant. The source is a male patient between 2 and 9 years old who had a stem cell transplant for chronic granulomatous disease, so the T cells may come from the graft donor.

The chain uses TRBV25-1 and TRBJ2-5; the D gene is possibly TRBD1 (6 bases). V was shortened by 5 bases and J by 5 bases, with 15 bases between the two germline ends. The germline gives CDR1 MGHDK, CDR2 SYGVNS. The CDR3 has 14 residues. CDR3 residues: CASSQGRLWETQYF. CDR3 sequence (DNA): TGTGCCAGCAGTCAGGGGCGCCTTTGGGAGACCCAGTACTTC. Using reference TRBV25-1 and TRBJ2-5 for the parts outside the CDR3, the full variable domain is EADIYQTPRYLVIGTGKKITLECSQTMGHDKMYWYQQDPGMELHLIHYSYGVNSTEKGDLSSESTVSRIRTEHFPLTLESARPSHTSQYLCASSQGRLWETQYFGPGTRLLVL.

This clonotype was picked up many times. The V call is TRBV12-3 or TRBV12-4, the J call TRBJ2-4; TRBD1 matches at 9 bases. This CDR3 is 13 amino acids long. The junction had 6 bases not matched to a gene; V was cut back by 5 bases and J by 10 bases. In nucleotides, the CDR3 is TGTGCCAGCAGTACGGGACAGGGAAAAATTCAGTACTTC. Its protein product is CASSTGQGKIQYF.

In regard to this clonotype: Since a much larger clone is just one base distant, this may be a read error. This rearrangement joins TRBV24-1 to TRBJ2-1; 7 nucleotides line up with TRBD2. The CDR3 extends over 16 amino acids. Germline-derived CDR1 and CDR2 are KGHDR and SFDVKD. The CDR3 is CATSDNTGTTNKEQFF. The CDR3 region has the DNA TGTGCCACCAGTGACAACACCGGGACTACTAACAAAGAGCAGTTCTTC.

The table lists this clonotype with many counts. The chain combines TRBV9 with TRBJ2-2, with no clear D. Trimming removed 3 bases from V and 1 base from J, with 13 bases in between. Per the germline V gene, CDR1 is SGDLS and CDR2 is YYNGEE. The CDR3 is 16 amino acids. Written as DNA, the CDR3 is TGTGCCAGCAGCGGCGGTCACGCCCGGAACACCGGGGAGCTGTTTTTT. It is translated as CASSGGHARNTGELFF.

This clonotype was observed at least ten times. This chain joins TRBV29-1 and TRBJ2-7; D may correspond to TRBD1 or TRBD2 (5 bases each). There are 15 residues in the CDR3. V shed 0 bases and J shed 1 base, with 13 bases lying between them. The V gene's germline CDR1 is SQVTM and CDR2 ANQGSEA. CDR3 residues: CSVEDHRDRSYEQYF. The CDR3 bases are TGCAGCGTTGAAGACCACCGGGACCGTTCCTACGAGCAGTACTTC.

This clonotype has a count of ten or more. The chain uses TRBV29-1 and TRBJ2-7; D not resolved. Trimming shortened V by 5 bases and J by 0 bases, and 11 bases separated the two germline ends. CDR1 SQVTM and CDR2 ANQGSEA come from the germline V gene. This CDR3 has 13 amino acids. The CDR3 loop is CSVRTLYSYEQYF. DNA of the CDR3: TGCAGCGTTCGAACACTCTACTCCTACGAGCAGTACTTC.

This clonotype was seen at least ten times. This chain joins TRBV5-1 and TRBJ2-3; 11 nucleotides match TRBD2. V shed 0 bases and J 9 bases; nucleotides not matched to a gene: 15. CDR1 SGHRS and CDR2 YFSETQ come from the germline V gene. This CDR3 region has 18 residues. The CDR3 DNA reads as TGCGCCAGCAGCTTGGGTTGGGGACTAGCGGAAGGCGATCGCACGCAGTATTTT. Translated, it gives CASSLGWGLAEGDRTQYF.

As regards this clonotype: Just one base apart from a much larger clone, this may be a read error. V usage is TRBV14 and J usage is TRBJ2-1; D perhaps matches TRBD2 (5 bases). Between the trimmed V and J ends, which lost 5 bases and 4 bases, there was a span of 15 bases. CDR1 is SGHDN and CDR2 is FVKESK in the germline V gene. CDR3 length: 15 amino acids. DNA for the CDR3: TGTGCCAGCAGCGCATGGGAGAGTGATTACAATGAGCAGTTCTTC. Translating it yields CASSAWESDYNEQFF. Variable domain in full (rest from reference TRBV14 and TRBJ2-1): EAGVTQFPSHSVIEKGQTVTLRCDPISGHDNLYWYRRVMGKEIKFLLHFVKESKQDESGMPNNRFLAERTGGTYSTLKVQPAELEDSGVYFCASSAWESDYNEQFFGPGTRLTVL.

In this sample, this clonotype turned up many times. The chain employs TRBV27 and TRBJ2-7, with TRBD2 identical over 7 bases. The CDR3 totals 16 residues. Per the germline V gene, CDR1 is MNHEY and CDR2 is SMNVEV (reference sequence). Trimming cost V 1 base and J 4 bases; bases outside gene matches: 10. Here the CDR3 DNA reads TGTGCCAGCAGTTTATTTCCCCTAGCGGAGAAGTACGAGCAGTACTTC. Its protein product is CASSLFPLAEKYEQYF.

This clonotype was seen repeatedly, ten times or more. CDR3 sequence (DNA): TGCGCCAGCAGCCTTGTTTTGACGGGCACCGGGGAGCTGTTTTTT. This gives the protein CASSLVLTGTGELFF. The chain joins TRBV5-1 to TRBJ2-2; the D is unclear. The V end lost 4 bases, the J end lost 4 bases, and 14 bases lay between the germline ends. The germline V gene has CDR1 SGHRS and CDR2 YFSETQ. This CDR3 has 15 amino acids.

In its sample, this clonotype was seen many times. The V gene is TRBV7-2, the J gene TRBJ2-7; no clear D. Trimming removed 2 bases from V and 3 bases from J, with 14 bases in between. The CDR3 is made up of 15 amino acids. CDR1 is SGHTA, CDR2 FQGNSA, per germline. The CDR3 DNA reads as TGTGCCAGCAGCTTATCCCTCGTGGGCAACTACGAGCAGTACTTC. This sequence encodes CASSLSLVGNYEQYF.

This clonotype was observed at least ten times. This chain joins TRBV15 and TRBJ1-5, with D possibly matching TRBD1 (5 bases). Germline V gene lookup returns CDR1 LNHNV and CDR2 YYDKDF (reference sequence). The CDR3 consists of 16 residues. Trimming cost V 1 base and J 2 bases, with 12 bases left between them. CDR3 residues: CATSRGDSGGNQPQHF. The CDR3, as DNA: TGTGCCACCAGCAGAGGGGACTCGGGGGGCAATCAGCCCCAGCATTTT.

This clonotype was counted many times. The gene calls are TRBV20-1 and TRBJ2-1, with TRBD2 matching 11 bases. V was pared by 5 bases and J by 5 bases, with 2 bases of the junction left unmatched. CDR1 is DFQATT and CDR2 is SNEGSKA in the germline V gene (reference sequence). The CDR3 is made up of 13 amino acids. CDR3 in amino acids: CSAGGLADNEQFF. In nucleotides, the CDR3 is TGCAGTGCTGGGGGACTAGCGGACAATGAGCAGTTCTTC.

The rearrangement uses TRBV5-1 and TRBJ2-7; 10 bases fit TRBD1. The CDR3 is 13 amino acids. Trimming at V came to 5 bases and at J to 6 bases, leaving 5 bases not matched to a gene. The germline V gene has CDR1 SGHRS and CDR2 YFSETQ. The CDR3 coding sequence is TGCGCCAGCAGAAATGGACAGGGGGGCGAGCAGTACTTC. Its protein product is CASRNGQGGEQYF.

This clonotype was found many times. This chain uses TRBV7-2 with TRBJ2-1; a possible D gene is TRBD2 (6 bases). V lost 6 bases to trimming and J lost 6 bases, with 15 bases between them. Germline V gene lookup returns CDR1 SGHTA and CDR2 FQGNSA. The CDR3 contains 14 residues. CDR3 loop: CASSYSGTPNEQFF. The CDR3, as DNA: TGTGCCAGCAGTTATTCCGGGACTCCCAATGAGCAGTTCTTC.

This clonotype appeared many times. The V call is TRBV5-1, the J call TRBJ2-2, with a weak D call TRBD2 (6 bases). CDR3 length: 17 residues. Germline CDR1 is SGHRS and CDR2 is YFSETQ. V lost 10 bases to trimming and J lost 1 base, with 23 bases between them. The DNA of the CDR3 is TGCGCCCAGAGGGGATCCCGGGCTAGCGAGAACACCGGGGAGCTGTTTTTT. Protein: CAQRGSRASENTGELFF.

This clonotype showed up many times. This sequence joins TRBV29-1 and TRBJ1-1; maybe TRBD1 (5 bases). The CDR3 contains 15 residues. From germline, CDR1 is SQVTM and CDR2 ANQGSEA. The V and J ends lost 3 bases and 0 bases respectively, with 14 bases between them. This CDR3 reads CSVESRQTLNTEAFF. The CDR3, as DNA: TGCAGCGTTGAGTCCCGACAGACCTTGAACACTGAAGCTTTCTTT.

Turning to this clonotype: A much larger clone differs from this one at a single base, so this may be a read error. CDR3 sequence (DNA): TGTGCCAGCAGCGGAATGGACAGGGGGATTTCGAGCACCGGGGAGCTGTTTTTT. The encoded protein is CASSGMDRGISSTGELFF. This chain joins TRBV12-3 or TRBV12-4 and TRBJ2-2; 10 nucleotides agree with TRBD1. The CDR3 spans 18 residues. V was pared by 6 bases and J by 4 bases, with 14 bases of the junction left unmatched.

This clonotype came up many times. The chain is built from TRBV6-1 and TRBJ1-1; no clear D. V was clipped by 6 bases and J by 1 base, with 9 bases between them. The germline V gene has CDR1 MNHNS and CDR2 SASEGT. This CDR3 has 13 residues. The CDR3, as DNA: TGTGCCAGCAGCCAACAGCCGAACACTGAAGCTTTCTTT. Encoded protein: CASSQQPNTEAFF.

In its sample, this clonotype was seen many times. The chain couples TRBV5-1 to TRBJ1-2, with a possible D match to TRBD1 (6 bases). With 0 bases removed from V and 6 bases from J, the gap between germline ends came to 9 bases. This CDR3 region has 13 residues. CDR1 is SGHRS, CDR2 YFSETQ, per germline. In nucleotides, the CDR3 is TGCGCCAGCAGCTTGGGGACAGAAAATGGCTACACCTTC. Translation gives CASSLGTENGYTF.